These 32 T cell receptor beta chains share one sample of origin, sequenced in a study of shared clonotypes between healthy human individuals. The data were produced by immunoSEQ multiplex PCR, yet TCRdb's version contains in-frame clones alone and is incomplete. The repertoire holds 1.5 million to 2.5 million clones, with approximately 94% as singletons. The naive CD8 fraction comprised CD45RO-negative cells positively selected for CCR7 and excluded terminally differentiated effector memory CD45RA+ cells. Sequencing was done on a sample of naive CD8+ T cells sorted from blood. Receptor source: a man between 18 and 29 years old in good health.

Here the CDR3 reads CASSPRRRGLVNYGYTF. Here the CDR3 DNA reads TGTGCCAGCAGCCCCCGTCGTAGGGGGTTAGTAAACTATGGCTACACCTTC. This chain links TRBV14 with TRBJ1-2; possibly TRBD1 for D (6 bases). Per the germline V gene, CDR1 is SGHDN and CDR2 is FVKESK. The CDR3 runs to 17 residues. Trimming shortened V by 4 bases and J by 2 bases, and 20 bases separated the two germline ends. Together with reference TRBV14 and TRBJ1-2, the CDR3 gives the full variable domain: EAGVTQFPSHSVIEKGQTVTLRCDPISGHDNLYWYRRVMGKEIKFLLHFVKESKQDESGMPNNRFLAERTGGTYSTLKVQPAELEDSGVYFCASSPRRRGLVNYGYTFGSGTRLTVV.

This chain joins TRBV15 and TRBJ2-1; no definite D call. The CDR3 loop spans 16 amino acids. V gave up 1 base and J gave up 3 bases, with 13 bases separating them. From germline, CDR1 is LNHNV and CDR2 YYDKDF (reference sequence). The DNA for the CDR3 is TGTGCCACCAGCAGAGTCGACAAGATTCTCTACAATGAGCAGTTCTTC. The encoded protein is CATSRVDKILYNEQFF. Full variable domain (rest looked up from reference TRBV15 and TRBJ2-1): DAMVIQNPRYQVTQFGKPVTLSCSQTLNHNVMYWYQQKSSQAPKLLFHYYDKDFNNEADTPDNFQSRRPNTSFCFLDIRSPGLGDTAMYLCATSRVDKILYNEQFFGPGTRLTVL.

Concerning this clone itself: This sample also contains other DNA sequences that code for the same CDR3. The chain joins TRBV5-6 to TRBJ2-7, with a possible D match to TRBD1 (5 bases). V lost 4 bases and J 3 bases, leaving 5 bases between the germline ends. The germline V gene encodes CDR1 SGHDT and CDR2 YYEEEE. The CDR3 spans 11 residues. CDR3 region: CASSDSYEQYF. CDR3 DNA sequence: TGTGCCAGCAGCGACAGCTACGAGCAGTACTTC.

A remark on this clone: The sample has other DNA sequences that encode this CDR3 too. The CDR3 region has the DNA TGTGCCAGCAGTTACTTAGGGGTGAACACTGAAGCTTTCTTT. It yields the protein CASSYLGVNTEAFF. The chain carries TRBV6-5 and TRBJ1-1; D perhaps matches TRBD1 (5 bases). Germline V CDR1 and CDR2: MNHEY, SVGAGI. The CDR3 totals 14 residues. Trimming removed 1 base from V and 0 bases from J, with 6 bases in between.

This clone occurred once. At one of its ends the junction is not consistent with the germline gene, which may arise from a read error. The chain has TRBV7-9 and TRBJ1-2, with TRBD1 identical over 7 bases. The CDR3 spans 10 residues. Germline values: CDR1 SEHNR, CDR2 FQNEAQ (reference sequence). Here the CDR3 DNA reads TGTGCCAGCAGCTTTGGGACAGCCCCCTTC. Translated, it gives CASSFGTAPF.

This sequence joins TRBV29-1 and TRBJ2-7; D is unclear. This CDR3 spans 13 amino acids. V was trimmed by 4 bases and J by 0 bases, leaving 10 bases between them. Germline V lookup: CDR1 SQVTM, CDR2 ANQGSEA. CDR3 region: CSVVDGYSYEQYF. CDR3 nucleotide sequence: TGCAGCGTTGTCGACGGATACTCCTACGAGCAGTACTTC.

The chain is built from TRBV5-1 and TRBJ1-1; no definite D call. The ends were cut back, 1 base at V and 1 base at J, with 11 bases in the middle. The germline V gene encodes CDR1 SGHRS and CDR2 YFSETQ. The length of the CDR3 is 15 residues. DNA for the CDR3: TGCGCCAGCAGCTTGAGTAACGGGAGGAACACTGAAGCTTTCTTT. Encoded protein: CASSLSNGRNTEAFF. Looking up the rest from reference TRBV5-1 and TRBJ1-1 gives the full variable domain: KAGVTQTPRYLIKTRGQQVTLSCSPISGHRSVSWYQQTPGQGLQFLFEYFSETQRNKGNFPGRFSGRQFSNSRSEMNVSTLELGDSALYLCASSLSNGRNTEAFFGQGTRLTVV.

J is TRBJ2-7 and V is TRBV13; D gene ambiguous. The CDR3 sequence is 14 residues long. Germline V lookup: CDR1 PRHDT, CDR2 FYEKMQ (reference sequence). Trimming shortened V by 5 bases and J by 6 bases, and 17 bases separated the two germline ends. The CDR3 region is CASSQAGPSAEQYF. The CDR3 nucleotides are TGTGCCAGCAGCCAAGCAGGTCCCTCGGCCGAGCAGTACTTC.

The chain joins TRBV28 to TRBJ2-5, with D possibly being TRBD2 (6 bases). Germline CDR1 reads MDHEN; CDR2 reads SYDVKM. V lost 5 bases and J 2 bases, leaving 18 bases between the germline ends. The CDR3 spans 16 residues. The CDR3 DNA reads as TGTGCCAGCAGTAAAATTCTACCCGGGACTCAAGAGACCCAGTACTTC. Residues: CASSKILPGTQETQYF.

The J gene is TRBJ2-1, the V gene TRBV27; tentative D call: TRBD2 (6 bases). The germline CDR1 and CDR2 sequences are MNHEY and SMNVEV (reference sequence). The CDR3 extends over 15 amino acids. The V end was cut by 6 bases, the J end by 4 bases, with 16 bases between. The CDR3 loop is CASSPGTFTYNEQFF. DNA of the CDR3: TGTGCCAGCAGCCCTGGGACTTTCACATACAATGAGCAGTTCTTC.

V is TRBV7-9 and J is TRBJ2-1, with 13 bases lining up with TRBD2. The CDR3 sequence is 17 residues long. Germline-derived CDR1 and CDR2 are SEHNR and FQNEAQ (reference sequence). The V and J ends lost 5 bases and 4 bases, in that order; junction bases with no gene match: 8. In DNA, the CDR3 is TGTGCCAGCAGCACTAATCTACTAGCGGGAGGGTACAATGAGCAGTTCTTC. It encodes CASSTNLLAGGYNEQFF.

The genes are TRBV28 and TRBJ1-3, with 7 bases matching TRBD1. The V segment lost 5 bases and the J segment 4 bases; nucleotides outside the gene matches: 11. This CDR3 region has 16 residues. Germline CDR1 MDHEN, CDR2 SYDVKM. CDR3 in DNA: TGTGCCAGCAGTACCATAGACAGGGACCCCGGAAACACCATATATTTT. Amino acid sequence: CASSTIDRDPGNTIYF.

V usage is TRBV4-2 and J usage is TRBJ2-4, with TRBD2 as a possible D gene (5 bases). Trimming removed 4 bases at V and 8 bases at J, with 15 bases between. Germline values: CDR1 LGHNA, CDR2 YNFKEQ. CDR3 length equals 14 residues. The CDR3 is CASSLLDLSDIQYF. The DNA of the CDR3 is TGTGCCAGCAGCCTACTGGACTTGAGCGACATTCAGTACTTC.

This clone was detected only once. The chain combines TRBV5-4 with TRBJ1-1; the D is unclear. Germline CDR1 SGHNT, CDR2 YYREEE (reference sequence). Trimming removed 4 bases from V and 2 bases from J, with 9 bases in between. There are 13 residues in the CDR3. The CDR3 is CASSPTSNTEAFF. Written as DNA, the CDR3 is TGTGCCAGCAGCCCCACAAGCAACACTGAAGCTTTCTTT.

The rearrangement links TRBV15 to TRBJ2-7; TRBD2 agrees at 10 bases. Trimming removed 3 bases from V and 0 bases from J; junction bases left unmatched: 5. The CDR3 covers 16 residues. In germline, CDR1 is LNHNV, CDR2 YYDKDF (reference sequence). The CDR3: CATSSFGTSVSYEQYF. CDR3 DNA: TGTGCCACCAGCAGCTTCGGGACTAGCGTCTCCTACGAGCAGTACTTC.

The chain employs TRBV10-2 and TRBJ2-3; unclear D gene. Trimming shortened V by 3 bases and J by 2 bases, and 9 bases separated the two germline ends. Germline loops: CDR1 WSHSY, CDR2 SAAADI. The CDR3 runs to 14 residues. This CDR3 reads CASSDPWDTDTQYF. The CDR3 DNA follows: TGCGCCAGCAGTGACCCGTGGGACACAGATACGCAGTATTTT.

In the case of this clone: Different DNA sequences within this sample yield the same CDR3. V gene TRBV4-3 combines with J gene TRBJ2-7; 7 bases are a match to TRBD1. The germline gives CDR1 LGHNA, CDR2 YSLEER. The CDR3 sequence is 15 residues long. The V gene end was trimmed by 0 bases and the J gene end by 4 bases; junction bases not matched to a gene: 6. CDR3 sequence reads: CASSQDLDRVYEQYF. The CDR3 DNA sequence: TGCGCCAGCAGCCAAGATCTCGACAGGGTATACGAGCAGTACTTC.

The rearrangement joins TRBV6-1 to TRBJ1-2, with 9 bases fitting TRBD1. This CDR3 is 16 amino acids long. V shed 0 bases and J 4 bases; nucleotides not matched to a gene: 6. Germline lookup yields CDR1 MNHNS and CDR2 SASEGT. Here the CDR3 DNA reads TGTGCCAGCAGTGAAGCGGAGGACAGGGGCTTCTATGGCTACACCTTC. It codes for CASSEAEDRGFYGYTF.

The CDR3 DNA follows: TGTGCCAGCAGCGCGAAAAACTCTGGAAACACCATATATTTT. This translates into CASSAKNSGNTIYF. The chain has TRBV9 and TRBJ1-3, with no clear D. The CDR3 has 14 residues. Between the trimmed V and J ends, which lost 3 bases and 0 bases, there was a span of 7 bases. The V gene's germline CDR1 is SGDLS and CDR2 YYNGEE.

The V call is TRBV7-2, the J call TRBJ2-7; D ambiguous. CDR3 length: 11 amino acids. CDR1 is SGHTA, CDR2 FQGNSA, per germline. Trimming removed 5 bases at V and 4 bases at J, with 6 bases between. In nucleotides, the CDR3 is TGTGCCAGCAGCAAACGATACGAGCAGTACTTC. Amino acid sequence: CASSKRYEQYF.

As for this clone: Distinct nucleotide sequences in the sample also encode this CDR3. V is TRBV4-1 and J is TRBJ1-1; D remains ambiguous. Germline V lookup: CDR1 MGHRA, CDR2 YSYEKL. The CDR3 covers 13 residues. The V gene lost 1 base and the J gene lost 2 bases, with 5 bases spanning the gap. The CDR3 sequence: CASSQVGNTEAFF. As DNA, the CDR3 is TGCGCCAGCAGCCAAGTGGGAAACACTGAAGCTTTCTTT.

This clone was counted once. The V gene is TRBV27, the J gene TRBJ1-1; maybe TRBD1 (5 bases). CDR1 MNHEY and CDR2 SMNVEV come from the germline V gene (reference sequence). The CDR3 consists of 14 residues. V dropped 6 bases and J dropped 7 bases, with 18 bases sitting between them. As DNA, the CDR3 is TGTGCCAGCAGCTATACAGGAGGCGACCTTGAAGCTTTCTTT. It translates to CASSYTGGDLEAFF.

The chain recombines TRBV11-2 with TRBJ2-6; 9 nucleotides align to TRBD2. The ends lost 8 bases at V and 1 base at J; junction bases unmatched: 6. CDR3 length equals 16 residues. CDR1 SGHAT and CDR2 FQNNGV come from the germline V gene. The chain's CDR3 is CASFGTSISGANVLTF. The CDR3, as DNA: TGTGCCAGCTTCGGGACTAGCATTTCTGGGGCCAACGTCCTGACTTTC.

V is TRBV28 and J is TRBJ2-7; no firm D call. CDR1 is MDHEN and CDR2 is SYDVKM in the germline V gene. The CDR3 totals 12 residues. V was cut by 3 bases and J by 3 bases, with 6 bases left in between. The CDR3 region is CASSFRFYEQYF. The DNA for the CDR3 is TGTGCCAGCAGTTTCCGGTTCTACGAGCAGTACTTC.

The rearrangement uses TRBV7-9 and TRBJ2-1; 10 bases line up with TRBD2. CDR3 length: 18 residues. Germline trimming cut 1 base from V and 3 bases from J; bases unmatched to any gene: 9. Germline CDR1 reads SEHNR; CDR2 reads FQNEAQ (reference sequence). The CDR3 sequence is CASSLVGVAGGDYNEQFF. CDR3 nucleotide sequence: TGTGCCAGCAGCTTAGTGGGAGTAGCGGGAGGCGACTACAATGAGCAGTTCTTC.

The chain links TRBV6-1 to TRBJ2-2, with 12 bases identical to TRBD2. Trimming at V came to 4 bases and at J to 4 bases, leaving 7 bases not matched to a gene. CDR1 and CDR2 from the germline V gene are MNHNS and SASEGT. The CDR3 covers 17 residues. The CDR3 sequence: CASSGLAGGPVTGELFF. CDR3 bases: TGTGCCAGCAGTGGTCTAGCGGGAGGGCCGGTCACCGGGGAGCTGTTTTTT.

This sequence joins TRBV6-5 and TRBJ2-2; 8 bases align to TRBD2. CDR1 and CDR2 from the germline V gene are MNHEY and SVGAGI. This CDR3 has 16 amino acids. The ends lost 0 bases at V and 1 base at J; junction bases unmatched: 1. DNA of the CDR3: TGTGCCAGCAGTTACTCTGCGGGAGGGAACACCGGGGAGCTGTTTTTT. This gives the protein CASSYSAGGNTGELFF.

The CDR3 DNA reads TGTGCCAGCAGTTACAACCAGGGGGATGGAAACACCATATATTTT. The encoded protein is CASSYNQGDGNTIYF. The chain combines TRBV6-5 with TRBJ1-3, with 7 nucleotides matching TRBD1. CDR3 length: 15 residues. V shed 2 bases and J 3 bases; nucleotides not matched to a gene: 4. Germline lookup yields CDR1 MNHEY and CDR2 SVGAGI.

The chain is built from TRBV4-1 and TRBJ1-5; D not resolved. The CDR3 contains 14 residues. V lost 1 base to trimming and J lost 9 bases, with 13 bases between them. Per the germline V gene, CDR1 is MGHRA and CDR2 is YSYEKL. The CDR3 region has the DNA TGCGCCAGCAGCCAAGTGCAGGCGCAATGGCCCCAGCATTTT. Protein product: CASSQVQAQWPQHF.

This clone was seen a single time. Within the sample, other DNA sequences also encode this same CDR3. The gene calls are TRBV15 and TRBJ2-7; D not resolved. V lost 1 base to trimming and J lost 0 bases, with 7 bases between them. Germline V CDR1 and CDR2: LNHNV, YYDKDF (reference sequence). The CDR3 has 14 amino acids. The CDR3 DNA sequence: TGTGCCACCAGCAGAGTAGGCAGCTCCTACGAGCAGTACTTC. It yields the protein CATSRVGSSYEQYF.

This clone was recorded only once. This chain connects TRBV5-1 to TRBJ1-3; 9 bases align to TRBD1. Germline CDR1 is SGHRS and CDR2 is YFSETQ. V dropped 0 bases and J dropped 2; count of bases not matched to a gene: 3. The CDR3 is 16 residues long. The CDR3 sequence: CASSLGQGDTGNTIYF. In nucleotides, the CDR3 is TGCGCCAGCAGCTTGGGACAGGGGGATACTGGAAACACCATATATTTT.

The J gene is TRBJ2-2, the V gene TRBV2, with D uncertain. Germline V gene lookup returns CDR1 SNHLY and CDR2 FYNNEI. The CDR3 loop spans 17 amino acids. V lost 3 bases, J lost 0 bases, and 14 bases lay in between. The CDR3 nucleotides read TGTGCCAGCAGTGAGCACAGAGCCTTTTCGAACACCGGGGAGCTGTTTTTT. Protein: CASSEHRAFSNTGELFF.